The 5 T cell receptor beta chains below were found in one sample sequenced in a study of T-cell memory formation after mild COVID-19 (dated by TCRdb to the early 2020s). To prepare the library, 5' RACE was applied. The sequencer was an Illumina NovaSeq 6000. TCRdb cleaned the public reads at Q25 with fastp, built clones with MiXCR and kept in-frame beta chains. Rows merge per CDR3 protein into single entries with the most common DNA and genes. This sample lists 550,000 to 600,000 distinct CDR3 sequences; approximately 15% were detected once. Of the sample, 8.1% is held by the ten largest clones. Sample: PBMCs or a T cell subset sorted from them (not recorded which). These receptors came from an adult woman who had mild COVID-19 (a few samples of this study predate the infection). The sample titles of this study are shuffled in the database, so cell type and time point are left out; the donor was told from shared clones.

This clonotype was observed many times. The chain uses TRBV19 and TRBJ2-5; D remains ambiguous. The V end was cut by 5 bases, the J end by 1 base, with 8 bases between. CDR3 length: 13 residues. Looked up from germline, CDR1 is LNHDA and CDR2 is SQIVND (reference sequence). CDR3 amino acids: CASSFPGQETQYF. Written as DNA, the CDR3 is TGTGCCAGTAGTTTCCCCGGCCAAGAGACCCAGTACTTC. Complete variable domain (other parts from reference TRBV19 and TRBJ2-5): DGGITQSPKYLFRKEGQNVTLSCEQNLNHDAMYWYRQDPGQGLRLIYYSQIVNDFQKGDIAEGYSVSREKKESFPLTVTSAQKNPTAFYLCASSFPGQETQYFGPGTRLLVL.

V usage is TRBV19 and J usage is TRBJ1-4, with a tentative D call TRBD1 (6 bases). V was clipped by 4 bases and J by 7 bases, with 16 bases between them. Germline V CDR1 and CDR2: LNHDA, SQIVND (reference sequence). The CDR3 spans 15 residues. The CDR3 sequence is CASSRDKKSREKLFF. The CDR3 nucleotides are TGTGCCAGTAGTAGGGACAAGAAAAGCCGTGAAAAACTGTTTTTT. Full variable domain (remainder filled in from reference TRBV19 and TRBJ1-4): DGGITQSPKYLFRKEGQNVTLSCEQNLNHDAMYWYRQDPGQGLRLIYYSQIVNDFQKGDIAEGYSVSREKKESFPLTVTSAQKNPTAFYLCASSRDKKSREKLFFGSGTQLSVL.

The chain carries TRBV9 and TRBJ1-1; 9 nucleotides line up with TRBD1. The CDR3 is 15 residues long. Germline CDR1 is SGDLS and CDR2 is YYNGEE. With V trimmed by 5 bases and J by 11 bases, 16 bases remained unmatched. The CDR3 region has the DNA TGTGCCAGCAGTCAATTTGGGACAGGGATGACCCCGGCTTTCTTT. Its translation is CASSQFGTGMTPAFF.

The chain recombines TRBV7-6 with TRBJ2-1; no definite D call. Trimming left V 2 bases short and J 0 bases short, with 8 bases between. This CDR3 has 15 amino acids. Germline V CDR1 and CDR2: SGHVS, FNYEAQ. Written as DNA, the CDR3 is TGTGCCAGCAGCTTAATCATGAGCTCCTACAATGAGCAGTTCTTC. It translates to CASSLIMSSYNEQFF. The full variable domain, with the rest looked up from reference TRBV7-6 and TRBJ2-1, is GAGVSQSPRYKVTKRGQDVALRCDPISGHVSLYWYRQALGQGPEFLTYFNYEAQQDKSGLPNDRFSAERPEGSISTLTIQRTEQRDSAMYRCASSLIMSSYNEQFFGPGTRLTVL.

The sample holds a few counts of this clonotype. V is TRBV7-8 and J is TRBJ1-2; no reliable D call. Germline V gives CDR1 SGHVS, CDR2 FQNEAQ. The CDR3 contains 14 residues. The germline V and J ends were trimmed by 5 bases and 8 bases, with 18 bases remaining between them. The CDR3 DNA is TGTGCCAGCAGCCGCCCAGCCCCGGGGAACGGCTACACCTTC. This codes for CASSRPAPGNGYTF.